These 23 T cell receptor beta chains were all obtained from the same sample, sequenced in a study of blood T cell repertoires in COVID-19. TCRdb's copy holds only in-frame clones and misses some; the assay was immunoSEQ multiplex PCR. This sample has fewer than 200,000 clones, with 82% found just once. The specimen sequenced was PBMCs or T cells enriched from blood (not recorded which). The receptors here all came from a man aged 60 to 75 who had recovered from COVID-19.

This clone was seen only once. The chain employs TRBV7-2 and TRBJ2-3; 8 bases fit TRBD2. After removal of 5 bases from V and 0 bases from J, the junction contained 13 bases not matched to a gene. The length of the CDR3 is 18 residues. CDR1 and CDR2 (germline): SGHTA, FQGNSA. In nucleotides, the CDR3 is TGTGCCAGCAGCCCAACCTTCAGCGGGAGCAGAAGCACAGATACGCAGTATTTT. It yields the protein CASSPTFSGSRSTDTQYF.

The chain has TRBV5-1 and TRBJ2-3; D uncertain. CDR1 and CDR2 (germline): SGHRS, YFSETQ. Trimming took off 2 bases at V and 0 bases at J, with 4 bases between the two ends. The CDR3 is made up of 13 amino acids. The CDR3: CASSFQSTDTQYF. As DNA, the CDR3 is TGCGCCAGCAGCTTTCAGAGCACAGATACGCAGTATTTT.

The V call is TRBV4-2, the J call TRBJ2-7; weak D call: TRBD2 (5 bases). CDR1 is LGHNA and CDR2 is YNFKEQ in the germline V gene. The CDR3 length is 13 residues. V was cut by 1 base and J by 2 bases, with 6 bases left in between. CDR3 residues: CASSQGSAYEQYF. The DNA of the CDR3 is TGTGCCAGCAGCCAAGGTAGCGCCTACGAGCAGTACTTC.

V usage is TRBV27 and J usage is TRBJ2-1; 7 bases map to TRBD1. The CDR3 has 15 amino acids. V was pared by 5 bases and J by 1 base, with 5 bases of the junction left unmatched. Per germline, CDR1 MNHEY and CDR2 SMNVEV (reference sequence). The CDR3 loop reads CASSLRDRSYNEQFF. CDR3 DNA: TGTGCCAGCAGTCTCCGGGACAGATCCTACAATGAGCAGTTCTTC.

The gene calls are TRBV28 and TRBJ2-2; TRBD1 aligns across 8 bases. V shed 5 bases, J shed 5 bases, and the junction held 10 bases outside the gene matches. The germline gives CDR1 MDHEN, CDR2 SYDVKM. This CDR3 contains 16 residues. The CDR3 protein is CASSRETGQGTGELFF. CDR3 nucleotides: TGTGCCAGCAGTCGCGAGACTGGACAGGGAACCGGGGAGCTGTTTTTT.

The chain has TRBV24-1 and TRBJ1-1; D is unclear. Germline V gives CDR1 KGHDR, CDR2 SFDVKD. Trimming removed 3 bases at V and 4 bases at J, with 14 bases between. The CDR3 runs 15 residues. CDR3 sequence (DNA): TGTGCCACCAGTGATCCCACAGCGGCGGGCACTGAAGCTTTCTTT. Encoded protein: CATSDPTAAGTEAFF.

CDR3 region: CASSQTNTGELFF. The CDR3 DNA reads TGTGCCAGCAGCCAGACAAACACCGGGGAGCTGTTTTTT. The chain joins TRBV27 to TRBJ2-2, with D unclear. Germline CDR1 reads MNHEY; CDR2 reads SMNVEV (reference sequence). The CDR3 is 13 amino acids. V lost 6 bases and J lost 2, with 7 bases in between.

The gene calls are TRBV2 and TRBJ2-6; weak D call: TRBD1 (6 bases). CDR1 SNHLY and CDR2 FYNNEI come from the germline V gene. The CDR3 totals 16 residues. Trimming removed 0 bases at V and 3 bases at J, with 9 bases between. The CDR3 DNA reads TGTGCCAGCAGTGAAGCTGGGGGCTTTGGGGCCAACGTCCTGACTTTC. This encodes CASSEAGGFGANVLTF.

This sequence joins TRBV7-8 and TRBJ2-7; D is possibly TRBD1 (5 bases). This CDR3 is 14 amino acids long. The germline V gene has CDR1 SGHVS and CDR2 FQNEAQ. V lost 4 bases and J 3 bases, leaving 13 bases between the germline ends. The CDR3 is CASSSGPLDYEQYF. The CDR3 nucleotides are TGTGCCAGCAGCTCAGGGCCGTTAGACTACGAGCAGTACTTC. The entire variable domain, with the rest obtained from reference TRBV7-8 and TRBJ2-7, is as follows: GAGVSQSPRYKVAKRGQDVALRCDPISGHVSLFWYQQALGQGPEFLTYFQNEAQLDKSGLPSDRFFAERPEGSVSTLKIQRTQQEDSAVYLCASSSGPLDYEQYFGPGTRLTVT.

This clone was counted only a few times. The chain joins TRBV25-1 to TRBJ2-7, with a tentative D call TRBD2 (5 bases). This CDR3 is 14 amino acids long. V was pared by 5 bases and J by 1 base, with 12 bases between. Per the germline V gene, CDR1 is MGHDK and CDR2 is SYGVNS. The CDR3 protein is CASSLSGLSYEQYF. CDR3 in DNA: TGTGCCAGCAGTCTCAGCGGCCTATCCTACGAGCAGTACTTC.

The J gene is TRBJ1-3, the V gene TRBV11-2; D may be TRBD1 (5 bases). Germline loops: CDR1 SGHAT, CDR2 FQNNGV. V was cut by 5 bases and J by 2 bases, with 10 bases left in between. This CDR3 is 14 amino acids long. The chain's CDR3 is CASSAGFAGNTIYF. The CDR3 bases are TGTGCCAGCAGCGCAGGGTTCGCTGGAAACACCATATATTTT. Full variable domain (remainder filled in from reference TRBV11-2 and TRBJ1-3): EAGVAQSPRYKIIEKRQSVAFWCNPISGHATLYWYQQILGQGPKLLIQFQNNGVVDDSQLPKDRFSAERLKGVDSTLKIQPAKLEDSAVYLCASSAGFAGNTIYFGEGSWLTVV.

This chain joins TRBV15 and TRBJ2-7, with TRBD1 identical over 8 bases. Germline CDR1 and CDR2: LNHNV and YYDKDF (reference sequence). Trimming took 1 base from V and 1 from J; bases not matched to a gene: 6. The CDR3 sequence is 16 residues long. The CDR3 nucleotides are TGTGCCACCAGCAGAGGCGGACAGGGACCTTCCTACGAGCAGTACTTC. It translates to CATSRGGQGPSYEQYF.

About this clone: A much more abundant neighbour one base away suggests this may be a read error. Other DNA sequences of this sample code for an identical CDR3. This chain joins TRBV27 and TRBJ1-1; 11 bases map to TRBD1. The germline gives CDR1 MNHEY, CDR2 SMNVEV (reference sequence). The length of the CDR3 is 14 residues. Germline trimming cut 3 bases from V and 4 bases from J; bases unmatched to any gene: 1. The CDR3 nucleotides are TGTGCCAGCAGTTTCGGGACAGGGGGCACTGAAGCTTTCTTT. Translated: CASSFGTGGTEAFF.

DNA of the CDR3: TGCGCCAGCAGCCAAGATATACCAGGGGTTTCTCGCGAAAAACTGTTTTTT. Amino acids: CASSQDIPGVSREKLFF. The chain is built from TRBV4-1 and TRBJ1-4; possibly TRBD1 for D (6 bases). This CDR3 comprises 17 residues. V was pared by 0 bases and J by 8 bases, with 19 bases between. Germline V CDR1 and CDR2: MGHRA, YSYEKL.

There are many counts of this clone. This sequence joins TRBV7-2 and TRBJ1-5, with a possible D match to TRBD1 (6 bases). Germline CDR1 is SGHTA and CDR2 is FQGNSA. The CDR3 has 16 residues. Trimming shortened V by 1 base and J by 4 bases, and 14 bases separated the two germline ends. The CDR3 reads CASSLEAGTRNQPQHF. CDR3 sequence (DNA): TGTGCCAGCAGCTTAGAGGCCGGGACAAGGAATCAGCCCCAGCATTTT.

This clone came up once. This chain links TRBV6-1 with TRBJ2-5; 8 positions agree with TRBD2. The CDR3 is 17 residues long. Looked up from germline, CDR1 is MNHNS and CDR2 is SASEGT. The V segment lost 3 bases and the J segment 2 bases; nucleotides outside the gene matches: 11. CDR3 residues: CASSEWGAGGPQETQYF. As DNA, the CDR3 is TGTGCCAGCAGTGAGTGGGGGGCGGGAGGACCTCAAGAGACCCAGTACTTC.

The chain has TRBV28 and TRBJ1-1; 10 nucleotides match TRBD1. Losses at the gene ends were 6 bases for V and 0 bases for J; bases not matched to a gene: 19. This CDR3 is 20 amino acids long. Germline values: CDR1 MDHEN, CDR2 SYDVKM. CDR3 bases: TGTGCCAGCAGGAGCCCCGGACAGGGGGGCTCGCGTAGCATGAACACTGAAGCTTTCTTT. It is translated as CASRSPGQGGSRSMNTEAFF.

The gene calls are TRBV2 and TRBJ2-3, with 7 positions matching TRBD2. The CDR3 runs to 15 residues. The germline gives CDR1 SNHLY, CDR2 FYNNEI. Trimming cost V 7 bases and J 4 bases; bases outside gene matches: 11. CDR3 sequence reads: CASTMGGSFADTQYF. The CDR3 DNA follows: TGTGCCAGCACGATGGGCGGGAGTTTTGCAGATACGCAGTATTTT.

This clone was seen only a few times. V is TRBV6-4 and J is TRBJ1-4; TRBD1 aligns across 7 bases. Trimming at V came to 9 bases and at J to 5 bases, leaving 9 bases not matched to a gene. The CDR3 spans 14 residues. Looked up from germline, CDR1 is MRHNA and CDR2 is SNTAGT. CDR3 sequence reads: CARKQGRSNEKLFF. As DNA, the CDR3 is TGTGCCAGAAAACAGGGGCGGTCAAATGAAAAACTGTTTTTT.

This clone has more than one count but fewer than ten. DNA for the CDR3: TGTGCCACCCATTCCGGGGGGGACAAAAACATTCAGTACTTC. Translating it yields CATHSGGDKNIQYF. The chain recombines TRBV28 with TRBJ2-4; 8 positions match TRBD2. The CDR3 extends over 14 amino acids. The V segment lost 10 bases and the J segment 3 bases; nucleotides outside the gene matches: 8. Looked up from germline, CDR1 is MDHEN and CDR2 is SYDVKM.

Only one count was recorded for this clone. This chain joins TRBV5-1 and TRBJ1-6; D may be TRBD1 (5 bases). Germline CDR1 and CDR2: SGHRS and YFSETQ. Trimming took off 1 base at V and 0 bases at J, with 17 bases between the two ends. This CDR3 has 19 residues. The CDR3, as DNA: TGCGCCAGCAGCTTGAGTCGACAGCACCTTAGCTCCTATAATTCACCCCTCCACTTT. Its translation: CASSLSRQHLSSYNSPLHF.

J is TRBJ2-2 and V is TRBV9, with D perhaps TRBD2 (5 bases). V was pared by 0 bases and J by 7 bases, with 13 bases between. Germline CDR1 and CDR2: SGDLS and YYNGEE. The CDR3 sequence is 15 residues long. CDR3: CASSVEAEWGGELFF. The CDR3 DNA sequence: TGTGCCAGCAGCGTAGAAGCGGAGTGGGGCGGGGAGCTGTTTTTT. The whole variable domain, filled in from reference TRBV9 and TRBJ2-2, reads DSGVTQTPKHLITATGQRVTLRCSPRSGDLSVYWYQQSLDQGLQFLIQYYNGEERAKGNILERFSAQQFPDLHSELNLSSLELGDSALYFCASSVEAEWGGELFFGEGSRLTVL.

V and J are TRBV7-7 and TRBJ1-6; D is perhaps TRBD1 (6 bases). The V end was cut by 1 base, the J end by 3 bases, with 10 bases between. CDR1 is SSHAT and CDR2 is FNYEAQ in the germline V gene (reference sequence). This CDR3 spans 16 amino acids. The CDR3 nucleotides read TGTGCCAGCAGCTTAGGGATCAGGGGCTATAATTCACCCCTCCACTTT. Protein product: CASSLGIRGYNSPLHF.